Listed here are 32 T cell receptor beta chains from one sample, sequenced in a study of cytomegalovirus exposure and HLA in healthy donors. It was with 60 Vbeta and 13 Jbeta primers that the PCR ran. The repertoire was sequenced with immunoSEQ multiplex PCR; TCRdb's copy has only in-frame clones and lacks some. The sample gives approximately 120,000 clones, around 80% of which show up once; 1.2% is in the top ten. Sequencing was carried out using PBMCs. All receptors come from a female donor in good health and CMV-seronegative.

The V call is TRBV7-9, the J call TRBJ2-1; D unclear. The germline V gene has CDR1 SEHNR and CDR2 FQNEAQ (reference sequence). V dropped 2 bases and J dropped 4 bases, with 6 bases sitting between them. The CDR3 has 13 residues. The CDR3 is CASSLNNYNEQFF. The DNA for the CDR3 is TGTGCCAGCAGCTTAAACAATTACAATGAGCAGTTCTTC.

The chain joins TRBV5-4 to TRBJ2-5; 8 bases match TRBD2. Per germline, CDR1 SGHNT and CDR2 YYREEE (reference sequence). V shed 6 bases, J shed 1 base, and the junction held 8 bases outside the gene matches. This CDR3 has 15 amino acids. The CDR3 sequence: CASNHKGLGQETQYF. For the CDR3, the DNA is TGTGCCAGCAACCACAAGGGACTAGGCCAAGAGACCCAGTACTTC.

V usage is TRBV2 and J usage is TRBJ2-2; 7 nucleotides match TRBD1. The CDR3 consists of 15 residues. Germline V CDR1 and CDR2: SNHLY, FYNNEI. Unmatched junction bases numbered 9, after V lost 5 bases and J lost 6 bases. In nucleotides, the CDR3 is TGTGCCAGCAGTTGGACCGGGACAGACGCCGGGGAGCTGTTTTTT. Amino acid sequence: CASSWTGTDAGELFF.

The rearrangement uses TRBV6-4 and TRBJ1-2, with D possibly being TRBD1 (5 bases). Trimming stripped 3 bases from V and 3 bases from J, with 11 bases between. The CDR3 length is 14 residues. Germline values: CDR1 MRHNA, CDR2 SNTAGT. The CDR3 sequence: CASSERDGDYGYTF. The CDR3 region has the DNA TGTGCCAGCAGTGAGCGGGACGGTGACTATGGCTACACCTTC.

This clone was seen a handful of times. The chain couples TRBV10-3 to TRBJ2-5, with 8 bases identical to TRBD1. J gave up 1 base and V 4 bases, and 8 bases lay outside the gene matches. The CDR3 contains 16 residues. Germline-derived CDR1 and CDR2 are ENHRY and SYGVKD. The CDR3 protein is CAISGGQGKGQETQYF. CDR3 sequence (DNA): TGTGCCATCAGTGGCGGACAGGGAAAAGGCCAAGAGACCCAGTACTTC.

The chain uses TRBV6-6 and TRBJ2-7; 15 positions match TRBD2. J gave up 8 bases and V 2 bases, and 4 bases lay outside the gene matches. Germline-derived CDR1 and CDR2 are MNHNY and SVGAGI (reference sequence). The length of the CDR3 is 15 residues. The CDR3 DNA sequence: TGTGCCAGCAGTTACGGACTAGCGGGAGGGCCAAAGCAGTACTTC. Translation: CASSYGLAGGPKQYF.

V usage is TRBV19 and J usage is TRBJ2-2; 7 bases align to TRBD2. The CDR3 length is 15 residues. CDR1 is LNHDA, CDR2 SQIVND, per germline (reference sequence). Unmatched junction bases numbered 5, after V lost 0 bases and J lost 7 bases. In DNA, the CDR3 is TGTGCCAGTAGTATAGATATGGCTAGCGGCGGGGAGCTGTTTTTT. It specifies CASSIDMASGGELFF.

The V call is TRBV7-3, the J call TRBJ1-3; tentative D call: TRBD1 (6 bases). CDR1 is SGHTA, CDR2 FQGTGA, per germline. V lost 5 bases to trimming and J lost 0 bases, with 11 bases between them. The CDR3 is 15 amino acids. The CDR3 region has the DNA TGTGCCAGCAGCCCGCAGGGGATCTCTGGAAACACCATATATTTT. It is translated as CASSPQGISGNTIYF.

This clone appeared a single time. The rearrangement links TRBV5-1 to TRBJ1-5; TRBD1 matches 7 bases. Germline trimming cut 10 bases from V and 2 bases from J; bases unmatched to any gene: 6. The CDR3 covers 13 residues. CDR1 is SGHRS, CDR2 YFSETQ, per germline. This chain's CDR3 is CAGTQGGNQPQHF. In DNA form, the CDR3 reads TGCGCCGGGACTCAGGGGGGCAATCAGCCCCAGCATTTT. Full variable domain (rest looked up from reference TRBV5-1 and TRBJ1-5): KAGVTQTPRYLIKTRGQQVTLSCSPISGHRSVSWYQQTPGQGLQFLFEYFSETQRNKGNFPGRFSGRQFSNSRSEMNVSTLELGDSALYLCAGTQGGNQPQHFGDGTRLSIL.

The J gene is TRBJ1-4, the V gene TRBV7-2; D ambiguous. CDR1 SGHTA and CDR2 FQGNSA come from the germline V gene. CDR3 length: 15 amino acids. The V end was cut by 2 bases, the J end by 8 bases, with 15 bases between. Here the CDR3 reads CASSLLMNGGEKLFF. The CDR3 nucleotides are TGTGCCAGCAGCTTATTAATGAACGGCGGCGAAAAACTGTTTTTT.

The chain employs TRBV29-1 and TRBJ2-5, with no clear D. The CDR3 extends over 13 amino acids. Germline V gives CDR1 SQVTM, CDR2 ANQGSEA. Trimming stripped 0 bases from V and 7 bases from J, with 12 bases between. The CDR3 DNA follows: TGCAGCGTTGAAGATCTGGCCCTTGGGACCCAGTACTTC. It encodes CSVEDLALGTQYF.

This clone came up a few times. This chain connects TRBV5-4 to TRBJ1-1; 11 bases are shared with TRBD1. From germline, CDR1 is SGHNT and CDR2 YYREEE (reference sequence). The CDR3 contains 15 residues. The junction had 2 bases not matched to a gene; V was cut back by 0 bases and J by 4 bases. In DNA, the CDR3 is TGTGCCAGCAGCTTGGTCGGACAGGGGGCCACTGAAGCTTTCTTT. As protein: CASSLVGQGATEAFF.

This chain uses TRBV5-6 with TRBJ1-2, with 10 bases that match TRBD1. The V gene end was trimmed by 1 base and the J gene end by 9 bases; junction bases not matched to a gene: 9. From germline, CDR1 is SGHDT and CDR2 YYEEEE. The CDR3 is made up of 15 amino acids. CDR3 DNA sequence: TGTGCCAGCAGCTTGTGGGACAGGGGATGGGGTAGCTACACCTTC. This encodes CASSLWDRGWGSYTF. Looking up the rest from reference TRBV5-6 and TRBJ1-2 gives the full variable domain: DAGVTQSPTHLIKTRGQQVTLRCSPKSGHDTVSWYQQALGQGPQFIFQYYEEEERQRGNFPDRFSGHQFPNYSSELNVNALLLGDSALYLCASSLWDRGWGSYTFGSGTRLTVV.

The CDR3 is CASRRTGGGDYGYTF. The CDR3 DNA reads as TGCGCCAGCAGACGTACAGGGGGCGGCGACTATGGCTACACCTTC. This sequence joins TRBV5-1 and TRBJ1-2, with TRBD1 matching over 9 bases. Per germline, CDR1 SGHRS and CDR2 YFSETQ. The CDR3 runs 15 residues. V dropped 5 bases and J dropped 3; count of bases not matched to a gene: 8.

The J gene is TRBJ2-7, the V gene TRBV9, with TRBD1 matching over 9 bases. The CDR3 length is 14 residues. V was clipped by 3 bases and J by 9 bases; unmatched bases: 10. The germline V gene encodes CDR1 SGDLS and CDR2 YYNGEE. CDR3 loop: CASSAAGTGPVQYF. The CDR3 DNA reads as TGTGCCAGCAGCGCCGCCGGGACAGGGCCCGTGCAGTACTTC.

V is TRBV5-6 and J is TRBJ1-2, with 10 bases aligning to TRBD1. The CDR3 contains 14 residues. Germline CDR1 and CDR2: SGHDT and YYEEEE. Trimming cost V 7 bases and J 4 bases; bases outside gene matches: 7. The CDR3 DNA reads as TGTGCCAGCGCGGGACAGGGGCTTGGCTATGGCTACACCTTC. Translation gives CASAGQGLGYGYTF.

This clone has a single count. This rearrangement joins TRBV18 to TRBJ1-2; 11 bases match TRBD1. V dropped 3 bases and J dropped 8; count of bases not matched to a gene: 2. Germline V gene lookup returns CDR1 KGHSH and CDR2 LQKENI. This CDR3 contains 13 residues. CDR3 residues: CASSPGQGGGYTF. CDR3 coding DNA: TGTGCCAGCTCACCGGGACAGGGGGGAGGCTACACCTTC.

The chain's CDR3 is CASSYSGTSRSSYNEQFF. As DNA, the CDR3 is TGTGCCAGCAGTTACTCCGGGACTAGCAGATCATCCTACAATGAGCAGTTCTTC. This sequence joins TRBV5-4 and TRBJ2-1; 9 nucleotides line up with TRBD2. The CDR3 runs 18 residues. Germline V gene lookup returns CDR1 SGHNT and CDR2 YYREEE (reference sequence). V lost 5 bases to trimming and J lost 1 base; unmatched junction nucleotides: 13.

This chain uses TRBV6-6 with TRBJ2-1; TRBD1 agrees at 7 bases. J lost 6 bases, V lost 7 bases, and 9 bases had no gene match. Looked up from germline, CDR1 is MNHNY and CDR2 is SVGAGI (reference sequence). The CDR3 runs to 14 residues. CDR3 in DNA: TGTGCCAGCACCTTACCCAGGGGGAGCAATGAGCAGTTCTTC. Its protein is CASTLPRGSNEQFF.

The V and J genes are TRBV9 and TRBJ1-6, with D uncertain. V was clipped by 3 bases and J by 6 bases, with 10 bases between them. CDR1 is SGDLS and CDR2 is YYNGEE in the germline V gene. CDR3 length equals 14 residues. CDR3 loop: CASSGGVGNSPLHF. The CDR3 coding sequence is TGTGCCAGCAGCGGCGGGGTTGGTAATTCACCCCTCCACTTT.

This sequence joins TRBV10-3 and TRBJ2-7; TRBD2 is a possible D gene (5 bases). Trimming cost V 8 bases and J 5 bases, with 10 bases left between them. This CDR3 is built from 11 residues. Germline CDR1 ENHRY, CDR2 SYGVKD. The CDR3 reads CAIQWRDEQYF. DNA for the CDR3: TGTGCCATCCAGTGGCGGGACGAGCAGTACTTC.

The V and J genes are TRBV2 and TRBJ2-3; TRBD1 is a possible D gene (6 bases). Looked up from germline, CDR1 is SNHLY and CDR2 is FYNNEI. Trimming took 6 bases from V and 1 from J, leaving 14 bases between them. This CDR3 comprises 15 residues. The CDR3 spells CASRATGQRTDTQYF. In DNA, the CDR3 is TGTGCCAGCAGGGCCACTGGACAGCGCACAGATACGCAGTATTTT.

A single count supports this clone. This chain joins TRBV5-1 and TRBJ2-1; tentatively, D is TRBD2 (6 bases). Germline V gives CDR1 SGHRS, CDR2 YFSETQ. V was cut by 5 bases and J by 10 bases, with 13 bases left in between. The CDR3 runs to 12 residues. The CDR3 DNA follows: TGCGCCAGCAGAACGGGGGAGAGCGAGCAGTTCTTC. Protein sequence: CASRTGESEQFF.

The genes are TRBV18 and TRBJ2-1, with 7 bases lining up with TRBD1. The CDR3 extends over 14 amino acids. V lost 5 bases and J lost 7; bases outside the gene matches: 8. Germline V lookup: CDR1 KGHSH, CDR2 LQKENI. The CDR3 spells CASSGTADPNEQFF. The CDR3 DNA reads as TGTGCCAGCTCAGGGACAGCGGACCCAAATGAGCAGTTCTTC.

CDR3 DNA sequence: TGTGCCAGCAGAAATAGCGGACACAATGAGCAGTTCTTC. Translation: CASRNSGHNEQFF. The V and J genes are TRBV6-6 and TRBJ2-1; D might be TRBD2 (6 bases). The V end was cut by 6 bases, the J end by 5 bases, with 11 bases between. Germline CDR1 MNHNY, CDR2 SVGAGI (reference sequence). This CDR3 is 13 amino acids long.

This rearrangement joins TRBV28 to TRBJ1-2; D perhaps matches TRBD1 (6 bases). V lost 5 bases and J 0 bases, leaving 19 bases between the germline ends. CDR3 size: 17 residues. Per germline, CDR1 MDHEN and CDR2 SYDVKM. CDR3 amino acids: CASSQRTDPTANYGYTF. In nucleotides, the CDR3 is TGTGCCAGCAGTCAGCGGACAGACCCGACTGCTAACTATGGCTACACCTTC.

This clone was detected a few times. The chain combines TRBV19 with TRBJ1-5; D is possibly TRBD1 (6 bases). CDR1 and CDR2 from the germline V gene are LNHDA and SQIVND (reference sequence). The V end lost 3 bases, the J end lost 7 bases, and 13 bases lay between the germline ends. The CDR3 covers 14 residues. CDR3 loop: CASSIPGVGQPQHF. The CDR3 DNA sequence: TGTGCCAGTAGTATCCCAGGGGTCGGGCAGCCCCAGCATTTT.

V and J are TRBV2 and TRBJ2-2; TRBD1 agrees at 7 bases. Germline-derived CDR1 and CDR2 are SNHLY and FYNNEI. This CDR3 has 15 amino acids. V dropped 6 bases and J dropped 1; count of bases not matched to a gene: 5. DNA of the CDR3: TGTGCCAGCAGCTACGACAGGGAGAACACCGGGGAGCTGTTTTTT. Protein sequence: CASSYDRENTGELFF.

The J gene is TRBJ1-5, the V gene TRBV18; D perhaps matches TRBD1 (6 bases). There are 13 residues in the CDR3. Germline V gene sequence: CDR1 KGHSH, CDR2 LQKENI. With 5 bases removed from V and 3 bases from J, the gap between germline ends came to 8 bases. CDR3 nucleotides: TGTGCCAGCTCAGGGGGCCACAATCAGCCCCAGCATTTT. This encodes CASSGGHNQPQHF.

Regarding this clone: This CDR3 is also generated by other DNA sequences in the sample. The chain uses TRBV5-1 and TRBJ2-2, with a possible D match to TRBD1 (5 bases). The length of the CDR3 is 14 residues. The V gene's germline CDR1 is SGHRS and CDR2 YFSETQ. V was pared by 1 base and J by 4 bases, with 8 bases between. The CDR3 region is CASSLRQGTGELFF. CDR3 in DNA: TGCGCCAGCAGCTTGAGGCAGGGCACCGGGGAGCTGTTTTTT.

The chain combines TRBV19 with TRBJ1-2; D ambiguous. V was pared by 10 bases and J by 5 bases, with 17 bases between. CDR1 is LNHDA and CDR2 is SQIVND in the germline V gene (reference sequence). The CDR3 consists of 13 residues. In DNA, the CDR3 is TGTGCCACTAAGCCGTCACCCGGTTATGGCTACACCTTC. This sequence encodes CATKPSPGYGYTF.

CDR3: CASTPPTGEGGYTF. CDR3 coding DNA: TGTGCCAGCACCCCCCCGACAGGGGAAGGAGGCTACACCTTC. The chain carries TRBV7-9 and TRBJ1-2; 8 bases map to TRBD1. Germline CDR1 and CDR2: SEHNR and FQNEAQ (reference sequence). V dropped 7 bases and J dropped 8; count of bases not matched to a gene: 12. The CDR3 covers 14 residues.